This TCR beta chain was documented in a study of early T cells in non-severe SARS-CoV-2 infection. Study overall: Bulk RNA taken from unsorted whole blood was sequenced, leaving chains unpaired. General study points: VDJdb matching skewed toward anti-spike CD8 responses, missing private and CD4 specificities.

Many counts were recorded for this clonotype. Its antigen is not identified. Separate cDNA molecules each had unique molecular identifiers attached to them. TCRdb fed the 5' RACE reads into MiXCR, producing one record per CDR3 protein. The sample yields about 77,000 distinct CDR3 sequences, about 5% seen once. This clonotype was obtained from an adult who was a healthcare worker with PCR-confirmed SARS-CoV-2 infection or an uninfected control (not recorded which). The sequencing used whole blood, collected at baseline.

The CDR3 DNA reads TGCGCCAGCAGCTCCTCCCCGCGCGGGACCTACAATGAGCAGTTCTTC. Amino acid sequence: CASSSSPRGTYNEQFF. The J gene is TRBJ2-1, the V gene TRBV5-1; D possibly corresponds to TRBD2 (6 bases). Per the germline V gene, CDR1 is SGHRS and CDR2 is YFSETQ. Trimming stripped 3 bases from V and 2 bases from J, with 15 bases between. The CDR3 has 16 residues.